This entry features one T cell receptor beta chain sequence. The sample comes from a study of blood T cell repertoires in COVID-19. Study as a whole: The United States, Italy and Spain supplied acute and convalescent COVID-19 samples. Nucleic acid was either cDNA or gDNA, and it came from T cells, B-cell-depleted T cells, or PBMCs.

Authors' data handling: How many nucleated cells were present was estimated from reference gene primer amplification. Clones were sequenced by immunoSEQ multiplex PCR, and TCRdb holds only the in-frame ones, with some missing. That table is the source of V, J and clone size, and D and trimming were worked out from the DNA. There are approximately 300,000 clones in the sample; around 88% occur only once, and about 4.2% lies in the top ten. The CDR3 is made up of 15 amino acids. V was clipped by 2 bases and J by 5 bases; unmatched bases: 5. The germline gives CDR1 SGDLS, CDR2 YYNGEE. This chain links TRBV9 with TRBJ2-1; the match to TRBD2 covers 9 bases. The source material was peripheral blood. This receptor was obtained from a man between 40 and 49 years old with acute or convalescent COVID-19. The CDR3 nucleotides are TGTGCCAGCAGCGTCGGACTAGCGAGAAACAATGAGCAGTTCTTC. It specifies CASSVGLARNNEQFF.